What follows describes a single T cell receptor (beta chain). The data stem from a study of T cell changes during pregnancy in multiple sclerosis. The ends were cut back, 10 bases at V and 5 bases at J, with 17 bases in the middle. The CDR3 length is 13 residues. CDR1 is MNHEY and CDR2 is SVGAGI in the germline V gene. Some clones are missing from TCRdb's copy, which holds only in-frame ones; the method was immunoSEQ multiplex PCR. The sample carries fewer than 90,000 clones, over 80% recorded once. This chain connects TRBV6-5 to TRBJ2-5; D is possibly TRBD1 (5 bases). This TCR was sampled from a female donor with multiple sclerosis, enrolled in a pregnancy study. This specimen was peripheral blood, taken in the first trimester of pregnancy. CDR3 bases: TGTGCCACCAAGGCACTTTCAGGGGAGACCCAGTACTTC. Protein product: CATKALSGETQYF.